A selection of T cell receptor beta chains follows, all from one sample in a study of metastatic and nonmetastatic thyroid tumors. Using MiXCR, TCRdb reanalyzed the PCR reads. The sample lists around 21,000 clones, around 40% occurring once. The sample comprised tumor tissue. The receptors here all came from a female donor with papillary thyroid cancer or a benign thyroid nodule (not recorded which). Some clones in this sample may be carry-over from other donors' samples. CDR3s include the opening cysteine and the closing phenylalanine or tryptophan. The D gene is left open where the match is weak. Rows may omit the clone size; those that give it use once, few, many or a size class.

clone size	D gene	V gene	J gene	CDR3 protein	CDR3 DNA
NA	NA	TRBV4-2	TRBJ1-2	CASSQAGPDGYTF	TGTGCCAGCAGCCAAGCGGGCCCTGATGGCTACACCTTC
many	NA	TRBV5-1	TRBJ2-6	CASSLFASGANVLTF	TGCGCCAGCAGCTTATTTGCCTCTGGGGCCAACGTCCTGACTTTC
NA	NA	TRBV4-2	TRBJ2-2	CASSQGADTGELFF	TGTGCCAGCAGCCAAGGAGCGGACACCGGGGAGCTGTTTTTT
NA	TRBD2	TRBV27	TRBJ2-7	CASSQGPGGVGYEQYF	TGTGCCAGCAGCCAAGGACCGGGGGGAGTTGGCTACGAGCAGTACTTC
NA	NA	TRBV6-1	TRBJ1-1	CASSDTGRMNTEAFF	TGTGCCAGCAGTGACACGGGACGTATGAACACTGAAGCTTTCTTT
once	NA	TRBV11-3	TRBJ1-5	CASSTRFNQPQHF	TGTGCCAGCAGCACCAGGTTCAATCAGCCCCAGCATTTT
few	NA	TRBV10-2	TRBJ2-7	CASTTGSYEQYF	TGCGCCAGCACCACCGGTTCCTACGAGCAGTACTTC
NA	NA	TRBV11-2	TRBJ2-7	CASSLGGGRSGTEQYF	TGTGCCAGCAGCTTAGGTGGGGGCCGTTCAGGGACCGAGCAGTACTTC
NA	NA	TRBV19	TRBJ2-7	CASSITGTGDEQYF	TGTGCCAGTAGTATAACCGGGACGGGCGACGAGCAGTACTTC
few	NA	TRBV28	TRBJ2-5	CASRNRDQETQYF	TGTGCCAGCAGGAACCGGGACCAAGAGACCCAGTACTTC
NA	TRBD1	TRBV6-1	TRBJ1-1	CASSPGQEYTEAFF	TGTGCCAGCAGCCCGGGACAGGAGTATACTGAAGCTTTCTTT
NA	TRBD2	TRBV27	TRBJ2-7	CASGGGSEQYF	TGTGCCAGCGGGGGGGGTAGTGAGCAGTACTTC
NA	NA	TRBV9	TRBJ1-2	CASSVGTLIGYGYTF	TGTGCCAGCAGCGTGGGGACCCTCATCGGCTATGGCTACACCTTC
once	TRBD2	TRBV24-1	TRBJ2-5	CATSDPGSSGGLKTQYF	TGTGCCACCAGTGATCCCGGTTCAAGCGGGGGGTTGAAGACCCAGTACTTC
NA	TRBD1	TRBV19	TRBJ1-2	CASSGGTGMSGYTF	TGTGCCAGTAGTGGTGGGACAGGCATGTCTGGCTACACCTTC
few	NA	TRBV6-5	TRBJ1-1	CASSFDRNTEAFF	TGTGCCAGCAGTTTTGACAGGAACACTGAAGCTTTCTTT
NA	TRBD1	TRBV24-1	TRBJ2-3	CATSVGQGADTQYF	TGTGCCACCAGTGTGGGCCAGGGGGCAGATACGCAGTATTTT
NA	NA	TRBV20-1	TRBJ1-1	CSARDGSSEAFF	TGCAGTGCTAGAGATGGGAGTAGTGAAGCTTTCTTT
NA	NA	TRBV3-1	TRBJ2-2	CASRLRVWTGELFF	TGTGCCAGCAGACTCAGGGTATGGACCGGGGAGCTGTTTTTT
few	NA	TRBV28	TRBJ1-1	CASSYRNIEAFF	TGTGCCAGCAGTTACAGGAACATTGAAGCTTTCTTT
many	NA	TRBV20-1	TRBJ1-1	CSALKEGDTEAFF	TGCAGTGCCCTAAAGGAAGGGGACACTGAAGCTTTCTTT
NA	NA	TRBV11-1	TRBJ1-6	CASSLSGGGRVVSPLHF	TGTGCCAGCAGCTTAAGCGGGGGGGGCAGGGTGGTGTCACCCCTCCACTTT
NA	NA	TRBV6-1	TRBJ1-5	CASSDPLGGVQPQHF	TGTGCCAGCAGTGACCCCCTCGGGGGGGTTCAGCCCCAGCATTTT